This entry lists 32 T cell receptor beta chains sequenced from one sample in a study of T cell repertoires in cytomegalovirus infection. Via MiXCR, TCRdb re-called the reads, giving one row per CDR3 protein. The sample records tens of thousands of distinct CDR3 sequences, approximately 20% being singletons. Their cognate antigens are unknown. Sequenced material: CD8+ T cells from cultured PBMCs, taken from culture after CMV antigen stimulation. Receptors originate from a human donor in good health (CMV status not recorded). Some clones in this sample may be carry-over from other donors' samples.

The chain carries TRBV12-3 or TRBV12-4 and TRBJ1-6; the D gene is possibly TRBD1 (6 bases). This CDR3 spans 12 amino acids. V gave up 5 bases and J gave up 10 bases, with 9 bases separating them. The CDR3 DNA reads as TGTGCCAGCAGTGAGGGGGGATCACCCCTCCACTTT. It codes for CASSEGGSPLHF.

The gene calls are TRBV6-5 and TRBJ2-7; tentatively, D is TRBD2 (6 bases). CDR3 length: 17 residues. Trimming shortened V by 2 bases and J by 6 bases, and 23 bases separated the two germline ends. Germline values: CDR1 MNHEY, CDR2 SVGAGI. The CDR3 loop reads CASSYPARRGLMGEQYF. For the CDR3, the DNA is TGTGCCAGCAGTTACCCGGCGAGGCGGGGTCTAATGGGCGAGCAGTACTTC.

V gene TRBV4-1 combines with J gene TRBJ2-1, with D perhaps TRBD1 (5 bases). The CDR3 length is 16 residues. Germline V gene data show CDR1 as MGHRA and CDR2 as YSYEKL. Trimming left V 1 base short and J 3 bases short, with 13 bases between. CDR3 DNA sequence: TGCGCCAGCAGCCAAGTACAGGCTCTCCGCTACAATGAGCAGTTCTTC. Its protein product is CASSQVQALRYNEQFF.

This clonotype was detected only a few times. This chain uses TRBV7-2 with TRBJ1-1, with 8 bases matching TRBD1. This CDR3 region has 17 residues. The germline CDR1 and CDR2 sequences are SGHTA and FQGNSA. V gave up 5 bases and J gave up 4 bases; unmatched junction bases: 15. The CDR3 reads CASSRPATGDPFTEAFF. Here the CDR3 DNA reads TGTGCCAGCAGCCGACCTGCGACAGGGGACCCGTTCACTGAAGCTTTCTTT. Filled out from reference TRBV7-2 and TRBJ1-1, the complete variable domain reads GAGVSQSPSNKVTEKGKDVELRCDPISGHTALYWYRQSLGQGLEFLIYFQGNSAPDKSGLPSDRFSAERTGGSVSTLTIQRTQQEDSAVYLCASSRPATGDPFTEAFFGQGTRLTVV.

There are a few counts of this clonotype. The chain is built from TRBV6-8 and TRBJ2-6; D is ambiguous. This CDR3 spans 14 amino acids. Germline V lookup: CDR1 MNHGY, CDR2 SAAAGT. The V end lost 0 bases, the J end lost 4 bases, and 4 bases lay between the germline ends. CDR3 sequence reads: CASSYSEGANVLTF. CDR3 nucleotide sequence: TGTGCCAGCAGTTACTCCGAGGGGGCCAACGTCCTGACTTTC.

The chain employs TRBV5-4 and TRBJ2-3; a weak D match, TRBD1 (7 bases). The V end lost 5 bases, the J end lost 6 bases, and 19 bases lay between the germline ends. The germline V gene has CDR1 SGHNT and CDR2 YYREEE (reference sequence). The CDR3 loop spans 15 amino acids. Here the CDR3 reads CASSHQGGYADTQYF. As DNA, the CDR3 is TGTGCCAGCAGTCATCAGGGGGGCTACGCGGATACGCAGTATTTT. Using reference TRBV5-4 and TRBJ2-3 for the parts outside the CDR3, the full variable domain is ETGVTQSPTHLIKTRGQQVTLRCSSQSGHNTVSWYQQALGQGPQFIFQYYREEENGRGNFPPRFSGLQFPNYSSELNVNALELDDSALYLCASSHQGGYADTQYFGPGTRLTVL.

In this sample, this clonotype turned up a few times. V is TRBV12-3 or TRBV12-4 and J is TRBJ2-7; D is ambiguous. The V gene lost 3 bases and the J gene lost 6 bases, with 12 bases spanning the gap. The length of the CDR3 is 13 residues. The CDR3 here is CASSFGLLGEQYF. Here the CDR3 DNA reads TGTGCCAGCAGTTTTGGTCTTTTGGGCGAGCAGTACTTC.

This clonotype was observed many times. V gene TRBV7-6 combines with J gene TRBJ1-4; D gene uncertain. The CDR3 is 12 amino acids. Germline V gene sequence: CDR1 SGHVS, CDR2 FNYEAQ. Trimming removed 9 bases at V and 8 bases at J, with 13 bases between. The chain's CDR3 is CASRGIGEKLFF. The CDR3 coding sequence is TGTGCCAGTCGGGGTATAGGGGAAAAACTGTTTTTT.

The chain couples TRBV6-2 or TRBV6-3 to TRBJ2-1; D unresolved. Per the germline V gene, CDR1 is MNHEY and CDR2 is SVGEGT. V was shortened by 6 bases and J by 6 bases, with 9 bases between the two germline ends. This CDR3 region has 12 residues. CDR3: CASSSDVNEQFF. Written as DNA, the CDR3 is TGTGCCAGCAGCTCGGACGTCAATGAGCAGTTCTTC.

This clonotype was counted ten times or more. The CDR3 end shows no conserved phenylalanine or tryptophan, and so a read error is likely. The DNA is left out, because the CDR3 cannot be placed on it with certainty; the CDR3 is given as TCRdb lists it. This chain joins TRBV23-1 and TRBJ2-7; no DNA check was done on the table's D call, TRBD2. TRBV23-1 carries the ORF label, with uncertain function. The CDR3 spans 9 amino acids, including both terminal residues. CDR3 region: CASSQSGAL.

The table lists this clonotype with many counts. This chain joins TRBV28 and TRBJ2-3; D is unclear. Germline CDR1 reads MDHEN; CDR2 reads SYDVKM. V was pared by 2 bases and J by 0 bases, with 6 bases between. This CDR3 is built from 14 residues. DNA for the CDR3: TGTGCCAGCAGTTTAAATCCTAGCACAGATACGCAGTATTTT. As protein: CASSLNPSTDTQYF.

This clonotype has a handful of counts. The genes are TRBV7-9 and TRBJ1-1, with D possibly being TRBD1 (5 bases). Trimming pared 7 bases from V and 4 bases from J, leaving 10 bases between. CDR3 size: 12 residues. Germline CDR1 reads SEHNR; CDR2 reads FQNEAQ (reference sequence). The CDR3 here is CASTPGGTEAFF. The CDR3 DNA reads TGTGCCAGCACCCCCGGGGGCACTGAAGCTTTCTTT.

The chain has TRBV7-9 and TRBJ2-5, with no clear D. V gave up 2 bases and J gave up 4 bases, with 14 bases separating them. Germline lookup yields CDR1 SEHNR and CDR2 FQNEAQ (reference sequence). The CDR3 consists of 15 residues. The CDR3 sequence is CASSLWAPSGETQYF. The CDR3 DNA follows: TGTGCCAGCAGCTTATGGGCTCCGTCGGGAGAGACCCAGTACTTC.

This clonotype was picked up a small number of times. The chain recombines TRBV7-9 with TRBJ2-1, with 8 bases matching TRBD1. The CDR3 spans 16 residues. CDR1 and CDR2 (germline): SEHNR, FQNEAQ (reference sequence). V was clipped by 5 bases and J by 5 bases; unmatched bases: 11. The CDR3 sequence: CASSPYRDRQDNEQFF. CDR3 in DNA: TGTGCCAGCAGCCCTTACCGGGACAGGCAGGACAATGAGCAGTTCTTC.

The sample holds a few counts of this clonotype. The junction does not match germline at one end; this may be a read error. The chain is built from TRBV5-3 and TRBJ2-1, with D possibly matching TRBD1 (6 bases). TRBV5-3 is an open reading frame whose function is uncertain. The length of the CDR3 is 15 residues. CDR3 sequence reads: CASSLDSGRYNEQFF. The CDR3 nucleotides are TGTGCCAGCAGCTTGGACAGCGGCCGGTACAATGAGCAGTTCTTC.

This clonotype turned up a few times. The chain carries TRBV7-6 and TRBJ2-7; the match to TRBD1 covers 7 bases. Trimming cost V 1 base and J 3 bases; bases outside gene matches: 6. CDR1 is SGHVS and CDR2 is FNYEAQ in the germline V gene. The CDR3 covers 15 residues. The CDR3 region has the DNA TGTGCCAGCAGCTTAGGACAGGGCCAATTCTACGAGCAGTACTTC. Protein sequence: CASSLGQGQFYEQYF.

This clonotype showed up just a few times. The chain recombines TRBV4-1 with TRBJ2-7; 8 bases map to TRBD1. The trim removed 1 base at V and 2 bases at J, leaving 7 bases unmatched. Germline CDR1 reads MGHRA; CDR2 reads YSYEKL. The CDR3 extends over 16 amino acids. Here the CDR3 DNA reads TGCGCCAGCAGCCAAGCCTCGGACAGGGCTACCTACGAGCAGTACTTC. Protein product: CASSQASDRATYEQYF.

The chain recombines TRBV27 with TRBJ1-5; TRBD1 aligns across 8 bases. J lost 7 bases, V lost 0 bases, and 5 bases had no gene match. The CDR3 totals 15 residues. From germline, CDR1 is MNHEY and CDR2 SMNVEV (reference sequence). CDR3 loop: CASSLSGQGGQPQHF. DNA of the CDR3: TGTGCCAGCAGTTTATCAGGACAGGGAGGACAGCCCCAGCATTTT.

The rearrangement uses TRBV4-1 and TRBJ2-1; tentatively, D is TRBD2 (5 bases). The germline V and J ends were trimmed by 4 bases and 0 bases, with 16 bases remaining between them. The CDR3 extends over 17 amino acids. CDR1 is MGHRA, CDR2 YSYEKL, per germline. CDR3 in amino acids: CASSPDRSGSSYNEQFF. DNA of the CDR3: TGCGCCAGCAGCCCGGATCGTTCGGGGAGCTCCTACAATGAGCAGTTCTTC.

This clonotype appeared a few times. The V gene is TRBV6-2 or TRBV6-3, the J gene TRBJ1-5; D is unclear. CDR3 size: 13 residues. The V end lost 8 bases, the J end lost 4 bases, and 12 bases lay between the germline ends. In germline, CDR1 is MNHEY, CDR2 SVGEGT. The DNA of the CDR3 is TGTGCCAGCTCCACCGGGATAAATCAGCCCCAGCATTTT. Residues: CASSTGINQPQHF.

This chain joins TRBV6-2 or TRBV6-3 and TRBJ1-5; tentative D call: TRBD1 (5 bases). V dropped 0 bases and J dropped 9 bases, with 15 bases sitting between them. This CDR3 has 15 residues. Germline V gives CDR1 MNHEY, CDR2 SVGEGT. CDR3 amino acids: CASSYSQGGGWPQHF. The CDR3 DNA follows: TGTGCCAGCAGTTACTCTCAGGGTGGTGGATGGCCCCAGCATTTT.

There are a few counts of this clonotype. Compared with germline, one end of the junction differs, possibly owing to a read error. V usage is TRBV4-3 and J usage is TRBJ2-5; no firm D call. CDR3 length equals 15 residues. Germline lookup yields CDR1 LGHNA and CDR2 YSLEER. The chain's CDR3 is CACSQGPGGRETQYF. The CDR3 DNA sequence: TGCGCCTGCAGCCAAGGCCCTGGTGGAAGGGAGACCCAGTACTTC.

This clonotype was seen a handful of times. V gene TRBV6-2 or TRBV6-3 combines with J gene TRBJ1-2; 11 bases map to TRBD1. Germline CDR1 is MNHEY and CDR2 is SVGEGT. The CDR3 is 13 amino acids. After removal of 2 bases from V and 10 bases from J, the junction contained 3 bases not matched to a gene. The CDR3 protein is CASSYGQGAIYTF. The DNA for the CDR3 is TGTGCCAGCAGTTACGGACAGGGGGCCATCTACACCTTC.

The genes are TRBV6-6 and TRBJ2-5; weak D call: TRBD2 (6 bases). The CDR3 extends over 15 amino acids. The germline V gene has CDR1 MNHNY and CDR2 SVGAGI (reference sequence). Trimming shortened V by 7 bases and J by 5 bases, and 20 bases separated the two germline ends. The CDR3 spells CASTPTGFGGETQYF. The CDR3 DNA follows: TGTGCCAGCACCCCCACGGGTTTCGGGGGTGAGACCCAGTACTTC.

This clonotype came up a few times. This chain joins TRBV6-2 or TRBV6-3 and TRBJ2-3; 14 nucleotides line up with TRBD2. Germline CDR1 is MNHEY and CDR2 is SVGEGT. This CDR3 is 18 amino acids long. V lost 2 bases, J lost 0 bases, and 4 bases stayed unmatched. DNA for the CDR3: TGTGCCAGCAGTTACCCCTGGACTAGCGGGGGGAGCACAGATACGCAGTATTTT. Translating it yields CASSYPWTSGGSTDTQYF.

This clonotype has more than one count but fewer than ten. V is TRBV12-3 or TRBV12-4 and J is TRBJ2-7, with unresolved D. The V gene lost 1 base and the J gene lost 2 bases, with 6 bases spanning the gap. The CDR3 extends over 13 amino acids. The CDR3 nucleotides read TGTGCCAGCAGTTTAGGGCAGACCTACGAGCAGTACTTC. It translates to CASSLGQTYEQYF.

This clonotype was seen a few times. This rearrangement joins TRBV6-2 or TRBV6-3 to TRBJ1-2; the D gene is possibly TRBD1 (6 bases). The germline V and J ends were trimmed by 6 bases and 8 bases, with 13 bases remaining between them. CDR3 length equals 12 residues. Germline V CDR1 and CDR2: MNHEY, SVGEGT. The CDR3 protein is CASSPVGGGYTF. CDR3 sequence (DNA): TGTGCCAGCAGCCCCGTCGGGGGCGGCTACACCTTC.

This chain joins TRBV27 and TRBJ2-1, with D uncertain. The CDR3 loop spans 13 amino acids. Germline values: CDR1 MNHEY, CDR2 SMNVEV (reference sequence). V gave up 2 bases and J gave up 4 bases, with 6 bases separating them. For the CDR3, the DNA is TGTGCCAGCAGTTTAAAGCCTTACAATGAGCAGTTCTTC. Protein: CASSLKPYNEQFF.

The chain recombines TRBV12-3 or TRBV12-4 with TRBJ1-3; D is unclear. The V end lost 3 bases, the J end lost 0 bases, and 12 bases lay between the germline ends. The CDR3 is 16 residues long. The DNA for the CDR3 is TGTGCCAGCAGTTTCTTCTCTGAGATCTCTGGAAACACCATATATTTT. It codes for CASSFFSEISGNTIYF.

A few counts support this clonotype. V is TRBV7-8 and J is TRBJ2-5, with D perhaps matching TRBD2 (6 bases). This CDR3 contains 16 residues. CDR1 and CDR2 (germline): SGHVS, FQNEAQ. Deletions cut 2 bases from V and 2 bases from J, with 15 bases between. This chain's CDR3 is CASSLQAGTAQETQYF. CDR3 coding DNA: TGTGCCAGCAGCTTACAGGCCGGGACTGCTCAAGAGACCCAGTACTTC.

The V gene is TRBV3-1, the J gene TRBJ1-1; possibly TRBD1 for D (5 bases). The CDR3 runs 15 residues. The V end was cut by 0 bases, the J end by 7 bases, with 15 bases between. The germline V gene encodes CDR1 LGHDT and CDR2 YNNKEL (reference sequence). CDR3 region: CASSQDGGPRSEAFF. The CDR3 DNA follows: TGTGCCAGCAGCCAAGATGGGGGTCCGCGGAGTGAAGCTTTCTTT.

Only a few counts were recorded for this clonotype. V gene TRBV6-1 combines with J gene TRBJ1-2; the D is unclear. This CDR3 region has 13 residues. Germline V gene sequence: CDR1 MNHNS, CDR2 SASEGT. V was clipped by 2 bases and J by 3 bases, with 7 bases between them. This chain's CDR3 is CASSELGYYGYTF. The DNA for the CDR3 is TGTGCCAGCAGTGAATTAGGGTACTATGGCTACACCTTC.